The T cell receptor (beta chain) described here comes from a study of blood T cell repertoires in COVID-19. Turning to the study itself: Spain, Italy and the United States supplied samples that represented acute and convalescent COVID-19. The analysed material was cDNA or gDNA that came from T cells, B-cell-depleted T cells, or PBMCs.

Libraries were prepared by immunoSEQ multiplex PCR; TCRdb keeps only in-frame clonotypes and omits some of them. The table includes 250,000 to 350,000 clones, approximately 90% detected once. The V and J ends lost 0 bases and 4 bases respectively, with 10 bases between them. Germline loops: CDR1 LGHDT, CDR2 YNNKEL (reference sequence). The CDR3 spans 15 residues. The sequencing sample was made of peripheral blood. This clonotype originated in a woman younger than 45 with active or convalescent COVID-19. The chain combines TRBV3-1 (or the pseudogene TRBV3-2) with TRBJ1-3, with a possible D match to TRBD1 (5 bases). CDR3 sequence reads: CASSQDQGLGNTIYF. CDR3 nucleotide sequence: TGTGCCAGCAGCCAAGATCAGGGTTTGGGAAACACCATATATTTT.